This TCR beta chain was captured in a study of TIL therapy for anti-PD-1-resistant metastatic lung cancer. Whole-study context: Patients had a median age of 54 years (range roughly 38-75). Tumors carried a median roughly 1.5 non-synonymous mutations per megabase. Most patients had lung adenocarcinoma; several tumors were EGFR-mutant, two ALK-rearranged; half smoked currently or formerly.

Trimming shortened V by 7 bases and J by 4 bases, and 11 bases separated the two germline ends. The CDR3 has 13 amino acids. This was the immunoSEQ v3 assay. Survey-level samples got approximately 1.8 million read pairs; deep-level samples got roughly 4.5-6 million. Generated by immunoSEQ multiplex PCR, the TCRdb table keeps only in-frame clones and is missing some. Counted here are under 60,000 clones, around 86% occurring once; the ten biggest clones make up approximately 5%. Described time point: pre-treatment sample, taken before nivolumab and TIL therapy. Sequenced material: blood, taken at baseline. The receptor was isolated from a person aged 30 to 80 with non-small cell lung cancer. The gene calls are TRBV12-3 or TRBV12-4 and TRBJ2-1; D possibly corresponds to TRBD1 (7 bases). For the CDR3, the DNA is TGTGCCAGCACCTCAGGGGGGTACAATGAGCAGTTCTTC. This encodes CASTSGGYNEQFF.